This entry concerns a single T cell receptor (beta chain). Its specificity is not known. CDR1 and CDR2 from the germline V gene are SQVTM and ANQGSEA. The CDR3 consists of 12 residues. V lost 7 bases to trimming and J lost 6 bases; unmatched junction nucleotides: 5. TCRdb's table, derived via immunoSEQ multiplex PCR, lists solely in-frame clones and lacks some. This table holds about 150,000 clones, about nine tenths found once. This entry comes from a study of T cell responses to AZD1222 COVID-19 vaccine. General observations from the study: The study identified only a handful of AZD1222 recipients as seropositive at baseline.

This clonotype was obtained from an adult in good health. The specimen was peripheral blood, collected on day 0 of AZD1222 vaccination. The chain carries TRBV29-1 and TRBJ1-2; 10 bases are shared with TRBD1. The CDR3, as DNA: TGCAGCGCGGACAGGGGGGATGATGGCTACACCTTC. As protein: CSADRGDDGYTF. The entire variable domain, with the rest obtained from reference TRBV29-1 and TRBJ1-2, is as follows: SAVISQKPSRDICQRGTSLTIQCQVDSQVTMMFWYRQQPGQSLTLIATANQGSEATYESGFVIDKFPISRPNLTFSTLTVSNMSPEDSSIYLCSADRGDDGYTFGSGTRLTVV.